Included here is one T cell receptor beta chain sequence, with context. The antigen is undetermined. This sample is drawn from a study of T cells after yellow fever vaccination. Study results and limitations: Clonotype sharing between CD4 and CD8 compartments was small. Reappearing after the booster were most of the clones from primary vaccination (about 96% CD4, about 87% CD8).

Using its own MiXCR run on the 5' RACE reads, TCRdb lists one record per CDR3 protein. The sample has 100,000 to 150,000 distinct CDR3 sequences, roughly 15% seen once. The sequence was collected from a man aged 18 to 30 who received the YFV17D yellow fever vaccine. The material sequenced was CD8+ T cells sorted from PBMCs, taken 5 days after the yellow fever booster vaccination.

CDR3: CASSLWGEPAFF. CDR3 coding DNA: TGTGCCAGCAGCTTGTGGGGGGAACCAGCTTTCTTT. V gene TRBV7-9 combines with J gene TRBJ1-1; TRBD1 might be the D (5 bases). Germline V gene lookup returns CDR1 SEHNR and CDR2 FQNEAQ (reference sequence). Trimming removed 3 bases at V and 10 bases at J, with 12 bases between. The CDR3 sequence is 12 residues long.